One T cell receptor beta chain is described in this entry. Its antigen is unidentified. Separate from the approximately 670-subject first cohort was the approximately 120-subject validation cohort, to which the donors belonged. The data stem from a study of cytomegalovirus exposure and HLA in healthy donors. Data came from immunoSEQ multiplex PCR; TCRdb stores just in-frame clones and leaves some out. The table has around 50,000 clones, approximately 93% seen once. The CDR3 totals 15 residues. Germline-derived CDR1 and CDR2 are SGHNT and YYREEE (reference sequence). Deletions cut 0 bases from V and 7 bases from J, with 14 bases between. Study-wide results and limits: Among the CMV-associated chains, three were confirmed in vitro as specific for CMV antigens.

The material sequenced was PBMCs. V gene TRBV5-4 combines with J gene TRBJ2-4; possibly TRBD2 for D (8 bases). This sequence originates from a young woman in good health and CMV-seronegative. As DNA, the CDR3 is TGTGCCAGCAGCTTGGTGTCGGGAGGGGGCAACATTCAGTACTTC. The encoded protein is CASSLVSGGGNIQYF.